This T cell receptor (beta chain) derives from a study of blood T cell repertoires in COVID-19. Original data processing: Nucleated cell number was recorded as an estimate derived from reference gene primer amplification. Here immunoSEQ multiplex PCR was the method, and the copy in TCRdb shows in-frame clones only, minus some. Clone size and the V and J calls come from that table; the DNA yielded D and trimming. The table records just over 300,000 clones, about 91% of them present only once. The germline V gene has CDR1 SGDLS and CDR2 YYNGEE. Between the trimmed V and J ends, which lost 4 bases and 1 base, there was a span of 11 bases. The CDR3 totals 14 residues. Those enrolled, adults aged roughly 18 to 90 years, came from around 25 US areas. Assignments of participants to cohorts depended upon their own reported clinical history. Donors in Cohort 3 who had recovered were those with two negative PCRs, healthcare professional clearance, or resolution of their symptoms.

This chain connects TRBV9 to TRBJ1-1; TRBD1 is a possible D gene (6 bases). The material sequenced was PBMCs or T cells enriched from blood (not recorded which). This TCR came from a woman between 40 and 55 years old who had recovered from COVID-19. The CDR3, as DNA: TGTGCCAGCAGCTCGCAAGGGGGGAACACTGAAGCTTTCTTT. It is translated as CASSSQGGNTEAFF.